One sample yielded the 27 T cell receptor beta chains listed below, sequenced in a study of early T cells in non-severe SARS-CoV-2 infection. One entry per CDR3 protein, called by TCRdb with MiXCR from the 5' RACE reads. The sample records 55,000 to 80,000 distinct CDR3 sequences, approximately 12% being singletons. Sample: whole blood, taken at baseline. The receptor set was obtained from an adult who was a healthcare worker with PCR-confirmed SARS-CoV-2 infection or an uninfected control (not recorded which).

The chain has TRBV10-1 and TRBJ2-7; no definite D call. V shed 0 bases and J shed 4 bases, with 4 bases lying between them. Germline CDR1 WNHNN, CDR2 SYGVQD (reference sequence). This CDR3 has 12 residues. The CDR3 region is CASSESGYEQYF. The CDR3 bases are TGCGCCAGCAGTGAGTCGGGATACGAGCAGTACTTC.

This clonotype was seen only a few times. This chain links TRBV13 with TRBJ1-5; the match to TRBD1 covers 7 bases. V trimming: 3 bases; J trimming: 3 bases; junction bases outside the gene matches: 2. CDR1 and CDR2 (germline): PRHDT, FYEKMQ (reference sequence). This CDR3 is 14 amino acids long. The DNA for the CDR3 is TGTGCCAGCAGCTTCAGGGGGGCCAATCAGCCCCAGCATTTT. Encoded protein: CASSFRGANQPQHF.

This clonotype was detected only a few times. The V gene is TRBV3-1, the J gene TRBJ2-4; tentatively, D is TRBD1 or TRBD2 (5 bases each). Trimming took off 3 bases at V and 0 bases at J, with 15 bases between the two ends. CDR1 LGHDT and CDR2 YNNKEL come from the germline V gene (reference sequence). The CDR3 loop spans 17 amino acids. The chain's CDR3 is CASSHHGGSLAKNIQYF. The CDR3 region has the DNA TGTGCCAGCAGCCATCATGGGGGTTCGCTAGCCAAAAACATTCAGTACTTC.

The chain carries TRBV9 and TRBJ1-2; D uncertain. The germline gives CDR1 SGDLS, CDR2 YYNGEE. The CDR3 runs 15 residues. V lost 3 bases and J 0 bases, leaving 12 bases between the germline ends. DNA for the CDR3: TGTGCCAGCAGCGCTCCTACGGAAGCTAACTATGGCTACACCTTC. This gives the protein CASSAPTEANYGYTF.

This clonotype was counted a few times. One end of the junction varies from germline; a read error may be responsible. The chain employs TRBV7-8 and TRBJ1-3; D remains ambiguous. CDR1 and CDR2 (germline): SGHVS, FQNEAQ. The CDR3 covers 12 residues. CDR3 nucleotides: TGTGCCAGCAGCAAAAACGGGGTACGGCTTTCATTT. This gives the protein CASSKNGVRLSF.

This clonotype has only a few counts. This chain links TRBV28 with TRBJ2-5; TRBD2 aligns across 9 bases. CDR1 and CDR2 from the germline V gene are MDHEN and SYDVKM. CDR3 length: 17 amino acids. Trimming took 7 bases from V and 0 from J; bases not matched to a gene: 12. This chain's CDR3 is CASTTRRASGDQETQYF. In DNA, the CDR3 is TGTGCCAGCACGACCCGGCGGGCTAGCGGGGACCAAGAGACCCAGTACTTC.

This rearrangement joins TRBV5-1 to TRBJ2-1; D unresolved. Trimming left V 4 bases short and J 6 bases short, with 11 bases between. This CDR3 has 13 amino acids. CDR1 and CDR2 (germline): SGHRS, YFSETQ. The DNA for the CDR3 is TGCGCCAGCAGCAGAGGACCAGCCAATGAGCAGTTCTTC. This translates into CASSRGPANEQFF.

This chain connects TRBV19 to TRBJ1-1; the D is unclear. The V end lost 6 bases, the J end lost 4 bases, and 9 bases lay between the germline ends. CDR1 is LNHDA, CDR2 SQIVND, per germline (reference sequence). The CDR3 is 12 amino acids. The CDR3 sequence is CASSFGSTEAFF. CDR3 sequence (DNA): TGTGCCAGTAGCTTTGGGAGCACTGAAGCTTTCTTT.

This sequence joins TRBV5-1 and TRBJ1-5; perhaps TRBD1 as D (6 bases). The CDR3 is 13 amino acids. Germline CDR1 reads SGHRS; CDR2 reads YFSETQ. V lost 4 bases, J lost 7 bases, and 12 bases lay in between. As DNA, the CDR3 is TGCGCCAGCAGCGAGTGGGGGCCCCAGCCCCAGCATTTT. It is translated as CASSEWGPQPQHF.

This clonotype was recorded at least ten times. This CDR3 is CANQQGGLAGTDTQYF. The DNA of the CDR3 is TGTGCCAACCAACAGGGGGGCCTAGCGGGAACAGATACGCAGTATTTT. This sequence joins TRBV2 and TRBJ2-3, with a weak D call TRBD2 (9 bases). This CDR3 comprises 16 residues. V gave up 10 bases and J gave up 3 bases, with 23 bases separating them. In germline, CDR1 is SNHLY, CDR2 FYNNEI.

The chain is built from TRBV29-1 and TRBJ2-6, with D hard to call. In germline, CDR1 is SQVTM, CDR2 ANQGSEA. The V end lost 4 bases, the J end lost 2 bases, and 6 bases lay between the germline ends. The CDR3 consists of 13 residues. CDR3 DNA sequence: TGCAGCGTTGTGAACGCTGGGGCCAACGTCCTGACTTTC. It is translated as CSVVNAGANVLTF. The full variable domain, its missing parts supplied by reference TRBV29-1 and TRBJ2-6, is SAVISQKPSRDICQRGTSLTIQCQVDSQVTMMFWYRQQPGQSLTLIATANQGSEATYESGFVIDKFPISRPNLTFSTLTVSNMSPEDSSIYLCSVVNAGANVLTFGAGSRLTVL.

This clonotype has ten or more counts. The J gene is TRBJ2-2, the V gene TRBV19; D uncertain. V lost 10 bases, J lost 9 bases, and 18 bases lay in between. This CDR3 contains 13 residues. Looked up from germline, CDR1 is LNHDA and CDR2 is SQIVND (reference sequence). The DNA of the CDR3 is TGTGCCACCCTAGGTATAAGCCCCCGGGAGCTGTTTTTT. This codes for CATLGISPRELFF.

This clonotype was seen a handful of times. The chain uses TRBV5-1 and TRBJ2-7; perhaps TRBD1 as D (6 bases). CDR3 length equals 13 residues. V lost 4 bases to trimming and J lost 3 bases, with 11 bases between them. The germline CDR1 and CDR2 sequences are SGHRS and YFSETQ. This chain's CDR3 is CASSVTGIYEQYF. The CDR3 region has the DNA TGCGCCAGCAGCGTAACAGGGATCTACGAGCAGTACTTC. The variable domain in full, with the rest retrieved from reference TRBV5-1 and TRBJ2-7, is KAGVTQTPRYLIKTRGQQVTLSCSPISGHRSVSWYQQTPGQGLQFLFEYFSETQRNKGNFPGRFSGRQFSNSRSEMNVSTLELGDSALYLCASSVTGIYEQYFGPGTRLTVT.

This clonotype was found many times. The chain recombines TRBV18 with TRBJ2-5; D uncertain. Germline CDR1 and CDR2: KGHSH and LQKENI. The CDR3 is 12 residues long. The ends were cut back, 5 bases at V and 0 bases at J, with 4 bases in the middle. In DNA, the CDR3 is TGTGCCAGCTCATCGTACCAAGAGACCCAGTACTTC. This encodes CASSSYQETQYF.

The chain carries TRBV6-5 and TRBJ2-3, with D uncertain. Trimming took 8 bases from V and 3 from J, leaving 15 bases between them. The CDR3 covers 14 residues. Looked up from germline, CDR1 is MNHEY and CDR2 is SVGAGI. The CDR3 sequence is CASGAAASTDTQYF. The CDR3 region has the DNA TGTGCCAGCGGTGCGGCTGCTTCGACAGATACGCAGTATTTT.

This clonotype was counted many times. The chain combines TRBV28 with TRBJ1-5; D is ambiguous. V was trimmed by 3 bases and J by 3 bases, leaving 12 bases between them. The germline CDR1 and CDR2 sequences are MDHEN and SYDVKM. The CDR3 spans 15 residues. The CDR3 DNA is TGTGCCAGCAGTTTCTTTGCGGGGATCAATCAGCCCCAGCATTTT. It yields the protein CASSFFAGINQPQHF.

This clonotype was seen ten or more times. The CDR3 is CASSLTGTGADEQYF. The CDR3, as DNA: TGTGCCAGCAGCCTCACCGGGACAGGGGCCGACGAGCAGTACTTC. This chain links TRBV4-2 with TRBJ2-7; 10 bases match TRBD1. Trimming cost V 4 bases and J 5 bases; bases outside gene matches: 8. CDR3 size: 15 residues. Germline values: CDR1 LGHNA, CDR2 YNFKEQ.

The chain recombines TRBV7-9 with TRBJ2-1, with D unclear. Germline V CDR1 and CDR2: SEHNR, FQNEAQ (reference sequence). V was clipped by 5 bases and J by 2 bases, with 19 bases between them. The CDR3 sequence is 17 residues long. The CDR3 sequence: CASSTYHSNFTYNEQFF. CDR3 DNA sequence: TGTGCCAGCAGCACTTACCACTCGAACTTCACCTACAATGAGCAGTTCTTC.

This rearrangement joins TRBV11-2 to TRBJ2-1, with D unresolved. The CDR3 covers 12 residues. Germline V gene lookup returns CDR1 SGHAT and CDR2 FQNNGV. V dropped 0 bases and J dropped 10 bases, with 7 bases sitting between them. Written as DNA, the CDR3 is TGTGCCAGCAGCTTAGACCTGGGAGAGCAGTTCTTC. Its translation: CASSLDLGEQFF.

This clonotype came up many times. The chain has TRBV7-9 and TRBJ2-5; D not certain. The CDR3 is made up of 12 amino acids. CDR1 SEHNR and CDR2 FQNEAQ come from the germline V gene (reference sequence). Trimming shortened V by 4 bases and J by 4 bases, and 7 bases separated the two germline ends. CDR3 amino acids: CASSSAGETQYF. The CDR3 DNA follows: TGTGCCAGCAGCTCCGCCGGAGAGACCCAGTACTTC.

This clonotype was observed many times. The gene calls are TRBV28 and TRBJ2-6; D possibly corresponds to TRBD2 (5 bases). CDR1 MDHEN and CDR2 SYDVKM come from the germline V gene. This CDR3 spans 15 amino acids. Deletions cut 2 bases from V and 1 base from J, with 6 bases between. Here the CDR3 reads CASSLGGSGANVLTF. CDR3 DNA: TGTGCCAGCAGTTTAGGCGGGTCTGGGGCCAACGTCCTGACTTTC.

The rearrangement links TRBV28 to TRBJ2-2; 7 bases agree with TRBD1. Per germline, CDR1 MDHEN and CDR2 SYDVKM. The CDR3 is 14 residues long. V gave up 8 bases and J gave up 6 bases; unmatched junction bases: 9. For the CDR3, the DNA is TGTGCCAGCGGCCAGGGGGTTCTTGCCGGGGAGCTGTTTTTT. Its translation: CASGQGVLAGELFF.

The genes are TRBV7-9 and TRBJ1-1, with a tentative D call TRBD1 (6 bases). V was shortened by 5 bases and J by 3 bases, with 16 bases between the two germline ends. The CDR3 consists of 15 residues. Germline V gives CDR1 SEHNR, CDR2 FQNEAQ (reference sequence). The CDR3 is CASSPSGTLYTEAFF. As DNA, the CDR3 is TGTGCCAGCAGCCCTAGTGGGACACTTTACACTGAAGCTTTCTTT.

In DNA form, the CDR3 reads TGTGCCAGCAGCGTAGGGGGCACAGATACGCAGTATTTT. It specifies CASSVGGTDTQYF. The rearrangement links TRBV9 to TRBJ2-3, with D unresolved. Germline V CDR1 and CDR2: SGDLS, YYNGEE. The V gene lost 0 bases and the J gene lost 1 base, with 3 bases spanning the gap. CDR3 length: 13 amino acids.

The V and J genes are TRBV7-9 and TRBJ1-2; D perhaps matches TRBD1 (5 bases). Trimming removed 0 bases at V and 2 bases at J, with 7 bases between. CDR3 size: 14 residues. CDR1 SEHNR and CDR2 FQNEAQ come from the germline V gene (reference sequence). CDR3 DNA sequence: TGTGCCAGCAGCTTAGCGGCAGGGAACTATGGCTACACCTTC. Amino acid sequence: CASSLAAGNYGYTF.

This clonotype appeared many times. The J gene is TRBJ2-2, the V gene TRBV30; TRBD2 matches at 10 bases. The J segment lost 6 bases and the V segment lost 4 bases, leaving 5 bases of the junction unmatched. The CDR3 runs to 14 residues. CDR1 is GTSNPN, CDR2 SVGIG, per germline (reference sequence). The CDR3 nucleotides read TGTGCCTGGAAGTTAGCGGGAGGTGCCGGGGAGCTGTTTTTT. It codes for CAWKLAGGAGELFF.

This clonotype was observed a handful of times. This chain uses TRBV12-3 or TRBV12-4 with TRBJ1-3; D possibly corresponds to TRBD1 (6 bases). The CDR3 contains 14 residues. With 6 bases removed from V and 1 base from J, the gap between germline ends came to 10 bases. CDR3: CASRRTVSGNTIYF. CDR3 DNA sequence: TGTGCCAGCAGACGGACAGTTTCTGGAAACACCATATATTTT.